A single sample gave rise to the 12 T cell receptor beta chains below, sequenced in a study of patients and donors after allogeneic stem cell transplantation. TCRdb re-called the RT-PCR reads through MiXCR, storing one row per CDR3 protein. This repertoire shows 900,000 to 1,000,000 distinct CDR3 sequences, roughly 18% found once; its top ten account for roughly 6%. Sequenced material: blood, either unsorted or a sorted T cell fraction (not recorded which). These receptors were obtained from a human donor who was either an allogeneic HSCT recipient or a stem cell or donor lymphocyte infusion donor (not recorded which). It is not recorded whose cells these are; they may come from a transplant donor.

This clonotype showed up just a few times. This chain links TRBV9 with TRBJ2-5, with no clear D. Germline-derived CDR1 and CDR2 are SGDLS and YYNGEE. CDR3 length equals 14 residues. Trimming cost V 0 bases and J 5 bases, with 11 bases left between them. The CDR3 nucleotides read TGTGCCAGCAGCGTAGCTCTAGAGGAGGAGACCCAGTACTTC. Its translation: CASSVALEEETQYF.

The gene calls are TRBV4-3 and TRBJ2-7, with 7 positions matching TRBD1. CDR1 and CDR2 (germline): LGHNA, YSLEER. V trimming: 4 bases; J trimming: 4 bases; junction bases outside the gene matches: 13. The CDR3 loop spans 16 amino acids. In DNA form, the CDR3 reads TGCGCCAGCAGCCCATCTAGTCAGGGGGTTATATACGAGCAGTACTTC. Its translation: CASSPSSQGVIYEQYF.

This clonotype was detected many times. This chain uses TRBV10-3 with TRBJ1-5; a possible D gene is TRBD1 (5 bases). This CDR3 contains 17 residues. Germline V CDR1 and CDR2: ENHRY, SYGVKD. V was clipped by 0 bases and J by 2 bases, with 14 bases between them. The CDR3 spells CAISESGQGRGNQPQHF. The CDR3 coding sequence is TGTGCCATCAGTGAGTCCGGGCAGGGAAGAGGCAATCAGCCCCAGCATTTT.

The chain couples TRBV21-1 to TRBJ2-1; TRBD1, as called in the table, went unchecked against the DNA. TRBV21-1 is designated a pseudogene. The CDR3 is 17 residues long. CDR3 in amino acids: CASSKEGGEGSYNEQFF. CDR3 sequence (DNA): TGTGCCAGCAGCAAAGAAGGGGGGGAAGGGTCCTACAATGAGCAGTTCTTC.

The DNA of the CDR3 is TGCAGTGCTCGGGACAGTAGCTCCTACGAGCAGTACTTC. It is translated as CSARDSSSYEQYF. This rearrangement joins TRBV20-1 to TRBJ2-7; the match to TRBD1 covers 7 bases. J lost 0 bases, V lost 5 bases, and 4 bases had no gene match. Germline V gives CDR1 DFQATT, CDR2 SNEGSKA (reference sequence). The CDR3 extends over 13 amino acids.

The chain links TRBV6-5 to TRBJ2-3; TRBD2 matches 7 bases. CDR1 and CDR2 (germline): MNHEY, SVGAGI. V lost 0 bases to trimming and J lost 5 bases; unmatched junction nucleotides: 8. The CDR3 has 16 amino acids. CDR3 residues: CASSYSTSGKGDTQYF. The DNA for the CDR3 is TGTGCCAGCAGTTACTCGACCAGCGGGAAAGGAGATACGCAGTATTTT.

This clonotype was counted between two and nine times. The rearrangement joins TRBV20-1 to TRBJ2-7, with D maybe TRBD2 (6 bases). The germline V and J ends were trimmed by 5 bases and 5 bases, with 19 bases remaining between them. The CDR3 has 14 amino acids. The germline V gene has CDR1 DFQATT and CDR2 SNEGSKA (reference sequence). CDR3 DNA: TGCAGTGCTTGTCGGGAGCAAGGTCGGAACGAGCAGTACTTC. As protein: CSACREQGRNEQYF.

This clonotype was counted only a few times. The chain uses TRBV5-5 and TRBJ1-4; D unresolved. Germline lookup yields CDR1 SGHKS and CDR2 YYEKEE (reference sequence). CDR3 size: 15 residues. The V and J ends lost 4 bases and 2 bases respectively, with 12 bases between them. The CDR3 is CASSPPDFTNEKLFF. CDR3 coding DNA: TGTGCCAGCAGCCCCCCGGACTTTACTAATGAAAAACTGTTTTTT. Combining the CDR3 with reference TRBV5-5 and TRBJ1-4 gives the whole variable domain DAGVTQSPTHLIKTRGQQVTLRCSPISGHKSVSWYQQVLGQGPQFIFQYYEKEERGRGNFPDRFSARQFPNYSSELNVNALLLGDSALYLCASSPPDFTNEKLFFGSGTQLSVL.

The chain uses TRBV28 and TRBJ2-7; weak D call: TRBD1 (6 bases). V was shortened by 5 bases and J by 4 bases, with 21 bases between the two germline ends. This CDR3 has 16 residues. CDR1 MDHEN and CDR2 SYDVKM come from the germline V gene. CDR3 DNA: TGTGCCAGCAGTACCTCGGGCAGGGGCTCGAAATACGAGCAGTACTTC. Translation: CASSTSGRGSKYEQYF.

This clonotype was found a few times. J is TRBJ2-1 and V is TRBV7-9, with D perhaps matching TRBD2 (6 bases). The CDR3 is 15 amino acids. Germline CDR1 and CDR2: SEHNR and FQNEAQ (reference sequence). Trimming left V 3 bases short and J 1 base short, with 10 bases between. The CDR3 reads CASSFGTLSYNEQFF. In DNA, the CDR3 is TGTGCCAGCAGCTTCGGGACTCTATCCTACAATGAGCAGTTCTTC.

This clonotype was found a few times. The gene calls are TRBV12-3 or TRBV12-4 and TRBJ1-5; 9 bases align to TRBD1. J lost 0 bases, V lost 6 bases, and 6 bases had no gene match. This CDR3 is 16 amino acids long. CDR3 DNA: TGTGCCAGCAGGTCGGACAGGGGCTTTAGCAATCAGCCCCAGCATTTT. Its protein is CASRSDRGFSNQPQHF.

J is TRBJ1-1 and V is TRBV2; maybe TRBD1 (5 bases). This CDR3 is 16 amino acids long. Germline CDR1 and CDR2: SNHLY and FYNNEI. Deletions cut 6 bases from V and 1 base from J, with 18 bases between. CDR3 in amino acids: CASSSRARGGNTEAFF. The CDR3 DNA follows: TGTGCCAGCAGCTCCCGGGCTCGGGGGGGGAACACTGAAGCTTTCTTT. Full variable domain (outside the CDR3, taken from reference TRBV2 and TRBJ1-1): EPEVTQTPSHQVTQMGQEVILRCVPISNHLYFYWYRQILGQKVEFLVSFYNNEISEKSEIFDDQFSVERPDGSNFTLKIRSTKLEDSAMYFCASSSRARGGNTEAFFGQGTRLTVV.